The following is a T cell receptor (beta chain) sequence with its context. Its antigen is unknown. Base qualities were left out, and no much larger clone turns up one base away. V loses 9 bases, J loses 4 bases, and the germline ends lie 13 bases apart. The CDR3, from cysteine to phenylalanine, totals 12 residues. Only the CDR3 region is kept as DNA, spanning 36 bases read in frame from base 1. Reading the germline V gene gives CDR1 WSHSY and CDR2 SAAADI. Libraries were made using the immunoSEQ multiplex PCR assay. A mixture of 60 forward primers for TCR Vbeta segments and 13 reverse primers for TCR Jbeta segments was used in the multiplex PCR. Amplification of the CDR3 region of rearranged TCR beta genes was performed with a multiplex PCR assay on genomic DNA. The amplified TCR beta libraries were sequenced on the Illumina HiSeq System as 87-base-pair reads. Turning to the authors' computational methods: Across the roughly 670 repertoires, a later analysis counted 75 million to 90 million unique TCR beta chains, some 11 million of which were shared by at least two donors. To remove PCR and sequencing errors, raw reads were error-corrected and collapsed into unique sequences using a nearest-neighbor algorithm that merged closely related sequences. CDR3 sequences were aligned to IMGT reference sequences to assign V, D and J gene segments. For a sequence to be retained, a match of at least six nucleotides was required to both a V gene segment and a J gene segment. A rearrangement counted as productive if the CDR3 had no stop codons and remained in frame with V and J, and every other rearrangement counted as non-productive. Following IMGT convention, CDR3 was defined as the stretch from the second conserved V-encoded cysteine to the conserved J-encoded phenylalanine. The earlier analysis of fewer than 700 of the donors excluded sequences that lacked an unambiguous match to a single V gene segment. In an earlier analysis of 450 to 700 of the donors, V segments were called functional above 56.7% productive rearrangements and were called segregating when the between-donor standard deviation exceeded 5%. A statistical classification framework was developed to diagnose cytomegalovirus status using the catalog of TCR beta chain sequences. V and J gene assignment, in a later analysis, came from comparing TCR nucleotide sequences with IMGT/GENE-DB human TR gene sequences. The TCRdist pipeline was used in a later analysis to assign CDR3 sequences and most-parsimonious VDJ recombination scenarios. In a later analysis, each TCR beta chain was defined by its CDR3 amino acid sequence together with its V-gene family, and reads lacking a unique V-gene family were excluded. A later analysis removed 600 or so highly shared, low-generation-probability nucleotide sequences to deal with suspected cross-contamination and a sequencing artifact. In a later analysis, a clonal expansion index for each public chain was calculated from normalized within-repertoire ranks of inferred template counts. Generation probabilities in a later analysis came from a VDJ recombination model fitted to out-of-frame rearrangements, and those results were checked against IGoR. Hypergeometric tests were used in a later analysis to score TCR-TCR, TCR-HLA and TCR-CMV co-occurrence, with a repertoire-size bias correction applied to the TCR pairs. In a later analysis, false discovery rates were estimated by permuting HLA or CMV assignments 20 times. In a later analysis, co-occurring TCRs were grouped with DBSCAN, and TCRdist sequence similarity was added when clustering was performed within HLA-allele-positive subsets. Repertoires with fewer than 30,000 or more than 120,000 public chains, plus five repertoires with anomalous nucleotide sharing, were excluded from co-occurrence clustering. Drawn from immuneACCESS, this table holds only the in-frame rearrangements with V and J called that TCRdb kept. Clones are partly lost; checked studies trace under half to an unresolved V gene and leave the rest unexplained. V and J calls and clone size are given by that table; D and trimming were obtained from the DNA. The sample yields more than 110,000 clones; around 79% were counted once. The ten top clones hold about 4% of the sample.

The cohort was made up of 500 to 800 healthy bone marrow donors. At the time of sampling, every cohort member was nominally healthy, though immune exposures that went unrecorded were likely present. The donor tested CMV seronegative and was one of the 352 seronegative cohort members. A peripheral blood sample was provided by each donor, and peripheral blood mononuclear cells were used for TCR beta sequencing. The Qiagen DNeasy Blood Extraction Kit was used to extract genomic DNA from the blood cell samples. The entry originates in a study of cytomegalovirus exposure and HLA in healthy donors (dated by TCRdb to the late 2010s). For the wider study: An earlier analysis of several hundred of the donors reported over 250 Gb of sequence data and 100 million to 120 million unique TCR beta sequences obtained from around 190 million T cells. The study profiled the T cell repertoires of hundreds of subjects by immunosequencing and related them to cytomegalovirus serostatus. The number of donors typed differed by locus, with roughly 620-640 for A, B, C, DRB1 and DQB1, 522 for DQA1, about 610 for DPA1, and about 450 for DPB1. In an earlier analysis of several hundred of the donors, high-throughput TCR beta sequencing was used to judge whether each TCR beta V gene segment behaved as functional or pseudogenic. High-throughput TCR immunosequencing, statistical association of individual TCRs with disease status, and machine learning were combined to predict cytomegalovirus infection status. In the later analysis, no new phenotypic data were used to find candidate immune exposures; instead, reliance was placed on TCR beta sequences and their occurrence across donors. An early release that covered roughly 600 HLA-typed donors contained around 300 gigabases of sequencing data and 75 million to 100 million unique TCR sequences. Four to six DR-DQ haplotypes were handled as single units for association and clustering, since linkage in the cohort was strong. To study patterns of TCR occurrence, a later analysis re-analyzed previously published TCR beta repertoires from hundreds of donors and added high-resolution HLA genotyping. Along with the approximately 700-subject first cohort, a separate validation cohort of over 90 different subjects was used. The genetic ancestry cluster associated with self-reported Caucasian donors included 70% to 85% of the 398 genotyped donors. In a later genetic analysis, genome-wide SNP genotypes for 398 of the 666 donors were used, and that subset was treated as a discovery cohort. HLA typing included class I and class II loci at four-digit resolution. Donor age, sex, ethnicity and CMV serostatus were compiled together with the repertoire data. The study aimed to test whether signatures of past pathogen exposure could be identified by cataloging public T cell receptors. On average, around 200,000 unique TCR beta nucleotide sequences were sequenced per donor among about 400 genotyped donors of the cohort, with roughly 18% of those sequences being non-productive. All discovery cohort repertoires had been generated on a single sequencing platform.

Results the study describes overall, beyond this receptor: Cytomegalovirus status was reported to be diagnosed by the classifier with high specificity and sensitivity in both the original and validation cohorts. In a later analysis, the rate of TCR association differed among HLA loci, with DRB1 alleles having the most associated TCRs and HLA-C alleles having the fewest. Some IMGT-functional V segments, including TRBV6-2 and TRBV6-3, could not be distinguished by the 87-base-pair reads and were therefore excluded. For the cohort, immune exposure information was limited to CMV serostatus. The authors suggested that the approach could potentially be extended to other disease states and immunological phenotypes. Only TCR beta chains were sequenced in this cohort, and the absence of alpha or paired-chain data limited detectable features. In a later genetic analysis, a missense DCLRE1C variant was associated with V-gene and J-gene trimming of TCR beta chains, and the association was replicated in an independent cohort. Correlated functional status among segregating V segments might be attributable to linkage disequilibrium, but an unknown experimental factor could not be ruled out. According to a later genetic analysis, donors in an Asian-associated ancestry cluster had fewer N-insertions in productive TCRs than the roughly 670-donor mean. In a later analysis, most CMV-associated TCR beta chains were found to appear HLA-restricted, with HLA associations seemingly driven largely by CMV exposure. Because HLA typing was unavailable for some donors at each locus, only the typed subset was used in association tests. A later analysis found that HLA-associated TCR beta chains were more clonally expanded and had lower generation probabilities than equally common non-associated chains. Several of the top co-occurrence clusters appeared to be linked to parvovirus B19, influenza, CMV and Epstein-Barr virus, according to a later analysis. In the study, around 150 TCR beta chains were listed as associated with cytomegalovirus. When HLA alleles, especially DR and DQ, strongly co-occurred, TCR associations were difficult to assign to individual alleles. Because counts were too low, 15 or so rarely observed V segments, including chromosome 9 orphons, were excluded from the earlier analysis of roughly 580 of the donors. Most TCR sequences were observed very rarely across donors, whereas some public TCRs were present in many individuals. Three of the identified cytomegalovirus-associated TCR beta chains were confirmed in vitro to be specific for cytomegalovirus antigens. Broadly in line with IMGT annotations, most TCR beta V segments showed up in productive rearrangements about 90% or about 30% of the time in an earlier analysis of several hundred of the donors. Specific HLA alleles were associated with 15,000 to 20,000 TCR beta sequences at a false discovery rate of 0.05 in a later analysis. A further reported finding was that TCR beta sequences accurately predicted the HLA-A and HLA-B alleles for most subjects in the first cohort. Sequencing depth was assumed to be roughly uniform across donors in the presence/absence analyses, though that assumption may not hold. A cluster of highly shared sequence variants was judged likely to be a technical artifact of the sequencing pipeline.

The TCR originated in a male donor in good health and CMV-seronegative. The sequenced material came from PBMCs. The rearranged chain carries TRBV10-2 and TRBJ2-7, and TRBD1 may be the D gene, going by 5 matching bases. The sequenced DNA: TGCGCCAGTGTAGGGGTTGGGTACGAGCAGTACTTC. This sequence encodes CASVGVGYEQYF.